This T cell receptor (beta chain) is drawn from a study of CD8 T cells in Susac syndrome. Recently defined diagnostic criteria for definite or probable disease were fulfilled by Susac syndrome patients. When the RNA was reverse transcribed, random hexamers were used with an input of about 0.5 to 1 ug. In TCRdb, the immunoSEQ multiplex PCR reads were re-called with MiXCR into one record per CDR3 protein. The data show just under 95,000 distinct CDR3 sequences, just under 95% seen once. The germline gives CDR1 MNHEY, CDR2 SMNVEV (reference sequence). The V and J ends lost 4 bases and 2 bases respectively, with 11 bases between them. CDR3 length: 14 amino acids.

The sequenced sample was CD4+ T cells from PBMCs. The rearrangement joins TRBV27 to TRBJ1-2; D perhaps matches TRBD1 (5 bases). This receptor was taken from a human donor with Susac syndrome. The CDR3 loop reads CASSWGRTNYGYTF. The CDR3 coding sequence is TGTGCCAGCAGTTGGGGTAGGACAAACTATGGCTACACCTTC.